The 16 T cell receptor beta chains listed next were all sequenced from one sample in a study of identifying expanded T cells in peripheral blood. Libraries were prepared by immunoSEQ multiplex PCR; TCRdb keeps only in-frame clonotypes and omits some of them. The table has approximately 80,000 clones, approximately 84% seen once; the top ten hold 15% to 20%. Sequenced material: blood. The origin of the receptors is a person aged 18 to 70 in good health.

In its sample, this clone was seen once. The rearrangement uses TRBV19 and TRBJ2-7, with D unclear. In germline, CDR1 is LNHDA, CDR2 SQIVND (reference sequence). V dropped 1 base and J dropped 4 bases, with 11 bases sitting between them. The CDR3 has 14 amino acids. CDR3 bases: TGTGCCAGTAGTATAGGTCGGGCCGGATACGAGCAGTACTTC. The encoded protein is CASSIGRAGYEQYF.

V usage is TRBV7-9 and J usage is TRBJ2-5, with D perhaps matching TRBD1 or TRBD2 (6 bases each). Germline assignment: CDR1 SEHNR and CDR2 FQNEAQ (reference sequence). V was cut by 3 bases and J by 4 bases, with 15 bases left in between. CDR3 length: 15 amino acids. The CDR3 region has the DNA TGTGCCAGCAGCTTTGACACCGAGGGGGGAGAGACCCAGTACTTC. Protein product: CASSFDTEGGETQYF.

V is TRBV16 and J is TRBJ2-3; 8 bases map to TRBD1. The CDR3 spans 15 residues. The V and J ends lost 4 bases and 2 bases, in that order; junction bases with no gene match: 5. Germline assignment: CDR1 KGHSY and CDR2 FQNENV. In nucleotides, the CDR3 is TGTGCCAGCAGCCCCACGGGACAGGACACAGATACGCAGTATTTT. This translates into CASSPTGQDTDTQYF.

The chain is built from TRBV6-6 and TRBJ1-1; D remains ambiguous. This CDR3 region has 14 residues. V was shortened by 5 bases and J by 3 bases, with 13 bases between the two germline ends. The germline V gene has CDR1 MNHNY and CDR2 SVGAGI (reference sequence). The CDR3 loop is CASSRPDEDTEAFF. The CDR3 DNA is TGTGCCAGCAGTCGTCCGGATGAGGACACTGAAGCTTTCTTT.

The chain links TRBV5-1 to TRBJ2-2; 14 bases are a match to TRBD2. The CDR3 consists of 19 residues. Looked up from germline, CDR1 is SGHRS and CDR2 is YFSETQ. V lost 4 bases to trimming and J lost 4 bases; unmatched junction nucleotides: 12. In nucleotides, the CDR3 is TGCGCCAGCAGCCCGCGCCGACTAGCGGGAGGGCCGGGCACCGGGGAGCTGTTTTTT. Protein sequence: CASSPRRLAGGPGTGELFF. The variable domain in full, completed from reference TRBV5-1 and TRBJ2-2, reads KAGVTQTPRYLIKTRGQQVTLSCSPISGHRSVSWYQQTPGQGLQFLFEYFSETQRNKGNFPGRFSGRQFSNSRSEMNVSTLELGDSALYLCASSPRRLAGGPGTGELFFGEGSRLTVL.

The rearrangement joins TRBV7-2 to TRBJ2-5, with 8 bases that match TRBD2. Germline loops: CDR1 SGHTA, CDR2 FQGNSA. This CDR3 has 16 amino acids. V was clipped by 0 bases and J by 3 bases; unmatched bases: 6. CDR3 nucleotide sequence: TGTGCCAGCAGCTTAGCTAGCGGGATGTACAAAGAGACCCAGTACTTC. Protein: CASSLASGMYKETQYF.

Of note for this clone: The junction and the germline gene differ at one end; a read error may be behind it. V usage is TRBV27 and J usage is TRBJ1-2, with 8 bases fitting TRBD1. Germline lookup yields CDR1 MNHEY and CDR2 SMNVEV (reference sequence). CDR3 length: 15 residues. The CDR3 loop reads CVSSSPGTGWYGYTF. CDR3 coding DNA: TGTGTCAGCAGTTCCCCTGGGACAGGATGGTATGGCTACACCTTC.

This chain joins TRBV7-2 and TRBJ2-1; 11 positions match TRBD2. Germline V CDR1 and CDR2: SGHTA, FQGNSA. J lost 4 bases, V lost 4 bases, and 3 bases had no gene match. This CDR3 comprises 15 residues. CDR3 sequence: CASSSGLAEYNEQFF. In nucleotides, the CDR3 is TGTGCCAGCAGCTCGGGACTAGCGGAATACAATGAGCAGTTCTTC.

The chain couples TRBV28 to TRBJ2-3; 12 nucleotides align to TRBD2. V dropped 10 bases and J dropped 3; count of bases not matched to a gene: 8. The CDR3 runs 15 residues. The germline gives CDR1 MDHEN, CDR2 SYDVKM. The CDR3 DNA is TGTGCCACGACTAGCGGGAGCCGCAGTACAGATACGCAGTATTTT. This translates into CATTSGSRSTDTQYF. The whole variable domain, filled in from reference TRBV28 and TRBJ2-3, reads DVKVTQSSRYLVKRTGEKVFLECVQDMDHENMFWYRQDPGLGLRLIYFSYDVKMKEKGDIPEGYSVSREKKERFSLILESASTNQTSMYLCATTSGSRSTDTQYFGPGTRLTVL.

The CDR3 region has the DNA TGTGCCAGCAGCTCCCGACTAGCGGAAGTACAAGAGACCCAGTACTTC. The encoded protein is CASSSRLAEVQETQYF. V gene TRBV11-2 combines with J gene TRBJ2-5; TRBD2 matches at 9 bases. CDR3 length: 16 amino acids. Germline trimming cut 4 bases from V and 2 bases from J; bases unmatched to any gene: 8. Germline lookup yields CDR1 SGHAT and CDR2 FQNNGV.

This clone was observed once. The chain uses TRBV5-1 and TRBJ2-3; D remains ambiguous. Trimming stripped 0 bases from V and 0 bases from J, with 5 bases between. CDR3 length: 14 amino acids. Germline CDR1 and CDR2: SGHRS and YFSETQ. The CDR3 nucleotides are TGCGCCAGCAGCTTGGACGTAAGCACAGATACGCAGTATTTT. Protein product: CASSLDVSTDTQYF.

J is TRBJ1-5 and V is TRBV18, with 7 bases identical to TRBD1. Germline loops: CDR1 KGHSH, CDR2 LQKENI. The CDR3 is 14 amino acids. Trimming removed 3 bases from V and 3 bases from J; junction bases left unmatched: 2. Here the CDR3 reads CASSPGTDNQPQHF. The CDR3 DNA reads as TGTGCCAGCTCACCTGGGACAGACAATCAGCCCCAGCATTTT. Drawing the rest from reference TRBV18 and TRBJ1-5, the complete variable domain is NAGVMQNPRHLVRRRGQEARLRCSPMKGHSHVYWYRQLPEEGLKFMVYLQKENIIDESGMPKERFSAEFPKEGPSILRIQQVVRGDSAAYFCASSPGTDNQPQHFGDGTRLSIL.

This clone was recorded only once. The V and J genes are TRBV10-3 and TRBJ2-7; 8 nucleotides agree with TRBD2. There are 14 residues in the CDR3. V trimming: 8 bases; J trimming: 6 bases; junction bases outside the gene matches: 12. Germline V CDR1 and CDR2: ENHRY, SYGVKD. As DNA, the CDR3 is TGTGCCATCGCCATTGCGGGGGGTACTGGCGAGCAGTACTTC. Residues: CAIAIAGGTGEQYF.

The V and J genes are TRBV11-3 and TRBJ2-1, with D perhaps TRBD1 (5 bases). This CDR3 is built from 14 residues. Trimming shortened V by 2 bases and J by 3 bases, and 8 bases separated the two germline ends. Germline-derived CDR1 and CDR2 are SGHNT and YENEEA. The CDR3 bases are TGTGCCAGCAGCTTAAATACAGGCTACAATGAGCAGTTCTTC. It translates to CASSLNTGYNEQFF.

CDR3 residues: CTTGGLAGGHHNEQFF. The CDR3 region has the DNA TGCACCACGGGCGGGCTAGCGGGAGGGCATCACAATGAGCAGTTCTTC. The V gene is TRBV29-1, the J gene TRBJ2-1; 12 bases are shared with TRBD2. Germline CDR1 is SQVTM and CDR2 is ANQGSEA. CDR3 length equals 16 residues.

This chain links TRBV4-3 with TRBJ2-1; weak D call: TRBD2 (6 bases). This CDR3 has 16 residues. Germline-derived CDR1 and CDR2 are LGHNA and YSLEER. Trimming removed 0 bases from V and 4 bases from J, with 13 bases in between. The CDR3 DNA follows: TGCGCCAGCAGCCAAGACCGGCCGGGGGTTTACAATGAGCAGTTCTTC. It specifies CASSQDRPGVYNEQFF.